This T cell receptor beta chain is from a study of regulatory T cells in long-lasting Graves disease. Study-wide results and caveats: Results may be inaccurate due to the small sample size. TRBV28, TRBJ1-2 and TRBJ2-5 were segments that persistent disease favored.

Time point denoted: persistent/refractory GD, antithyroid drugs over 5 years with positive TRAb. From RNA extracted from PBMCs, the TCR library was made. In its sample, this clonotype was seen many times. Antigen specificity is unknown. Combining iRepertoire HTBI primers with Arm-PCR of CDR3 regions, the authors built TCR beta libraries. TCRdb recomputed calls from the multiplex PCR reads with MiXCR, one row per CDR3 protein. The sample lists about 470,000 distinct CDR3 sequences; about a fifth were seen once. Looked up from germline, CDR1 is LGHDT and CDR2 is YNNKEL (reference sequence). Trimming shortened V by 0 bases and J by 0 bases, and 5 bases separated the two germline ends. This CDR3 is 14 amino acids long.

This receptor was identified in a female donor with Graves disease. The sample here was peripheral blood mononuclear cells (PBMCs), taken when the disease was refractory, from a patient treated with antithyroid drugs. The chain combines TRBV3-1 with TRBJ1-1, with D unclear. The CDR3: CASSQEGLNTEAFF. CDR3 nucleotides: TGTGCCAGCAGCCAAGAAGGCCTGAACACTGAAGCTTTCTTT.